This passage covers 14 T cell receptor beta chains from one sample sequenced in a study of low-dose radiotherapy and immunotherapy resistance in tumors. Time point specified: after trial treatment. Treatment here: LDRT plus nivolumab, ipilimumab, low-dose cyclophosphamide and aspirin (RACIN trial). TCR amplification ran roughly 20 PCR cycles using constant-region and V-primer adapter primers. In TCRdb, the reads were re-called with MiXCR into one record per CDR3 protein. In the table there are some 52,000 distinct CDR3 sequences, around 34% of which are singletons. The sequenced sample was PBMCs, obtained after low-dose radiotherapy plus immunotherapy. The receptors originated from a male donor with rectosigmoid adenocarcinoma.

This clonotype was seen a few times. This sequence joins TRBV30 and TRBJ1-1; D is possibly TRBD1 (5 bases). The CDR3 contains 13 residues. V was clipped by 3 bases and J by 5 bases, with 13 bases between them. The germline V gene encodes CDR1 GTSNPN and CDR2 SVGIG (reference sequence). CDR3 in amino acids: CAWSNGGGTEAFF. CDR3 sequence (DNA): TGTGCCTGGAGCAACGGGGGGGGAACTGAAGCTTTCTTT.

In this sample, this clonotype turned up a few times. The rearrangement uses TRBV5-1 and TRBJ2-5, with TRBD2 matching 10 bases. V shed 2 bases and J 2 bases; nucleotides not matched to a gene: 0. CDR1 and CDR2 (germline): SGHRS, YFSETQ. This CDR3 has 14 amino acids. CDR3 residues: CASSLLAGQETQYF. DNA for the CDR3: TGCGCCAGCAGCTTACTAGCGGGGCAAGAGACCCAGTACTTC.

This chain links TRBV20-1 with TRBJ2-3, with unresolved D. The V gene's germline CDR1 is DFQATT and CDR2 SNEGSKA (reference sequence). This CDR3 is 11 amino acids long. Trimming cost V 2 bases and J 2 bases, with 2 bases left between them. The CDR3 here is CSARLTDTQYF. The CDR3 DNA is TGCAGTGCTAGACTCACAGATACGCAGTATTTT.

This clonotype was detected many times. The V and J genes are TRBV7-9 and TRBJ2-5, with D unresolved. There are 13 residues in the CDR3. CDR1 and CDR2 (germline): SEHNR, FQNEAQ (reference sequence). V lost 2 bases to trimming and J lost 7 bases, with 11 bases between them. CDR3 coding DNA: TGTGCCAGCAGCTTAACCGGCGCCGGGACCCAGTACTTC. Encoded protein: CASSLTGAGTQYF.

The chain is built from TRBV7-9 and TRBJ2-7; TRBD1 matches 10 bases. The germline CDR1 and CDR2 sequences are SEHNR and FQNEAQ (reference sequence). The CDR3 is 15 amino acids. Trimming removed 5 bases from V and 1 base from J; junction bases left unmatched: 5. The CDR3 DNA follows: TGTGCCAGCAGCCACGGGACAGGGGAGTCCTACGAGCAGTACTTC. Protein sequence: CASSHGTGESYEQYF.

This clonotype appeared many times. This chain connects TRBV20-1 to TRBJ2-7, with TRBD1 as a possible D gene (6 bases). Germline CDR1 DFQATT, CDR2 SNEGSKA (reference sequence). V lost 5 bases and J 2 bases, leaving 19 bases between the germline ends. The CDR3 contains 15 residues. The CDR3 sequence is CSASPGAGDAYEQYF. Written as DNA, the CDR3 is TGCAGTGCTTCCCCAGGGGCAGGGGACGCCTACGAGCAGTACTTC.

This clonotype was seen at least ten times. The chain employs TRBV10-3 and TRBJ2-7, with D possibly TRBD1 on 5 matching bases. V was cut by 10 bases and J by 4 bases, with 17 bases left in between. The germline CDR1 and CDR2 sequences are ENHRY and SYGVKD. This CDR3 region has 13 residues. CDR3 in amino acids: CATWQGSVYEQYF. The DNA of the CDR3 is TGTGCCACGTGGCAGGGCTCCGTTTACGAGCAGTACTTC.

This clonotype was seen repeatedly, ten times or more. The J gene is TRBJ2-5, the V gene TRBV29-1, with 11 bases identical to TRBD1. The junction had 9 bases not matched to a gene; V was cut back by 7 bases and J by 2 bases. The CDR3 spans 15 residues. Per germline, CDR1 SQVTM and CDR2 ANQGSEA. Here the CDR3 DNA reads TGCAGCGCTGCATCGGACAGGGGGCTGCAAGAGACCCAGTACTTC. This translates into CSAASDRGLQETQYF.

The table lists this clonotype with many counts. This chain connects TRBV28 to TRBJ2-6; D remains ambiguous. The V gene lost 6 bases and the J gene lost 4 bases, with 4 bases spanning the gap. Germline V gene data show CDR1 as MDHEN and CDR2 as SYDVKM. The CDR3 runs 12 residues. CDR3 coding DNA: TGTGCCAGCAGGACAGGGGCCAACGTCCTGACTTTC. Amino acid sequence: CASRTGANVLTF. Supplemented by reference TRBV28 and TRBJ2-6, the full variable domain reads DVKVTQSSRYLVKRTGEKVFLECVQDMDHENMFWYRQDPGLGLRLIYFSYDVKMKEKGDIPEGYSVSREKKERFSLILESASTNQTSMYLCASRTGANVLTFGAGSRLTVL.

A note on this clonotype: The conserved final phenylalanine or tryptophan is absent from the CDR3, which likely points to a read error. The V gene is TRBV9, the J gene TRBJ2-2; 7 nucleotides align to TRBD2. The germline gives CDR1 SGDLS, CDR2 YYNGEE. This CDR3 has 16 residues. V was clipped by 4 bases and J by 7 bases; unmatched bases: 13. The CDR3: CASSQRKSGGGGELFL. The CDR3 DNA sequence: TGTGCCAGCAGCCAGCGAAAATCTGGGGGGGGCGGGGAGCTGTTTCTT.

In this sample, this clonotype turned up many times. The V and J genes are TRBV28 and TRBJ1-5; 9 bases are a match to TRBD1. Germline V gene data show CDR1 as MDHEN and CDR2 as SYDVKM. The CDR3 runs 16 residues. With V trimmed by 7 bases and J by 0 bases, 7 bases remained unmatched. The CDR3 spells CASISGGQGSNQPQHF. The CDR3, as DNA: TGTGCCAGCATAAGTGGGGGACAGGGTAGCAATCAGCCCCAGCATTTT.

The rearrangement joins TRBV4-1 to TRBJ2-3, with D perhaps assigned TRBD1 or TRBD2 (7 bases each). The CDR3 loop spans 17 amino acids. Germline values: CDR1 MGHRA, CDR2 YSYEKL. The V end was cut by 0 bases, the J end by 1 base, with 14 bases between. This CDR3 is CASSQDQGGGGTDTQYF. CDR3 coding DNA: TGCGCCAGCAGCCAAGATCAGGGGGGAGGGGGCACAGATACGCAGTATTTT.

Turning to this clonotype: This may come from a read error, since a much larger clone is one base off. V and J are TRBV20-1 and TRBJ2-3, with 10 bases fitting TRBD1. The CDR3 totals 14 residues. CDR1 and CDR2 (germline): DFQATT, SNEGSKA (reference sequence). V was clipped by 8 bases and J by 7 bases; unmatched bases: 12. CDR3 nucleotide sequence: TGCAGTACGAGACCGGGACAGGGGAGGAATACGCAGTATTTT. Protein sequence: CSTRPGQGRNTQYF.

The chain carries TRBV6-2 or TRBV6-3 and TRBJ1-5; tentative D call: TRBD1 (6 bases). The CDR3 extends over 15 amino acids. Germline assignment: CDR1 MNHEY and CDR2 SVGEGT. Between the trimmed V and J ends, which lost 4 bases and 8 bases, there was a span of 18 bases. The CDR3 nucleotides are TGTGCCAGCAGTTCCTCCAGGGGAGGGAGAGAGCCCCAGCATTTT. It encodes CASSSSRGGREPQHF.